The 14 T cell receptor beta chains given below trace back to one sample, sequenced in a study of T cell responses to AZD1222 COVID-19 vaccine. Profiling relied on immunoSEQ multiplex PCR, and the TCRdb table lists in-frame clones only, not all of them. The sample shows 150,000 to 200,000 clones, around 92% of them seen only once. Sequencing used peripheral blood, obtained on day 0 of AZD1222 vaccination. These receptors were collected from an adult in good health.

The V gene is TRBV28, the J gene TRBJ1-5, with D tentatively TRBD1 (6 bases). V lost 7 bases, J lost 3 bases, and 19 bases lay in between. CDR1 is MDHEN, CDR2 SYDVKM, per germline. This CDR3 is built from 16 residues. The CDR3 here is CASTSGGASHNQPQHF. In DNA, the CDR3 is TGTGCCAGCACAAGTGGGGGGGCTAGCCACAATCAGCCCCAGCATTTT.

This chain uses TRBV9 with TRBJ2-3; TRBD2 aligns across 12 bases. Germline V gene data show CDR1 as SGDLS and CDR2 as YYNGEE. V dropped 0 bases and J dropped 2; count of bases not matched to a gene: 7. The CDR3 contains 18 residues. The CDR3 DNA sequence: TGTGCCAGCAGCGTAGAGGGGCTAGCGGGGGGGCCCACAGATACGCAGTATTTT. Translating gives CASSVEGLAGGPTDTQYF.

This sequence joins TRBV7-9 and TRBJ1-5; no clear D. The CDR3 contains 14 residues. CDR1 is SEHNR, CDR2 FQNEAQ, per germline (reference sequence). V was cut by 10 bases and J by 1 base, with 14 bases left in between. CDR3 DNA sequence: TGTGCCACTGGCGCCGACGGGAGCAATCAGCCCCAGCATTTT. Protein product: CATGADGSNQPQHF.

The chain carries TRBV6-1 and TRBJ1-4; 9 bases are a match to TRBD1. This CDR3 contains 18 residues. CDR1 MNHNS and CDR2 SASEGT come from the germline V gene. Unmatched junction bases numbered 11, after V lost 4 bases and J lost 2 bases. The CDR3 spells CASSVVSGTGSTNEKLFF. CDR3 sequence (DNA): TGTGCCAGCAGTGTGGTTTCTGGGACAGGGTCGACTAATGAAAAACTGTTTTTT.

The chain links TRBV24-1 to TRBJ2-2, with unresolved D. Trimming pared 2 bases from V and 7 bases from J, leaving 13 bases between. Germline CDR1 KGHDR, CDR2 SFDVKD. The CDR3 spans 15 residues. The CDR3 nucleotides read TGTGCCACCAGTGATTCTAAAAGGTTTGGCGGGGAGCTGTTTTTT. Its protein is CATSDSKRFGGELFF.

This chain uses TRBV2 with TRBJ1-4; D perhaps matches TRBD1 (5 bases). Germline CDR1 is SNHLY and CDR2 is FYNNEI. This CDR3 has 15 residues. Trimming took 2 bases from V and 4 from J, leaving 11 bases between them. CDR3 DNA sequence: TGTGCCAGCAGTGAACGTCGGGGGATTAATGAAAAACTGTTTTTT. Residues: CASSERRGINEKLFF.

V gene TRBV5-1 combines with J gene TRBJ1-2, with unresolved D. CDR1 SGHRS and CDR2 YFSETQ come from the germline V gene. Trimming removed 0 bases at V and 5 bases at J, with 11 bases between. CDR3 length: 14 amino acids. The CDR3 is CASSLAATGYGYTF. The CDR3 DNA follows: TGCGCCAGCAGCTTGGCGGCCACCGGATATGGCTACACCTTC.

The chain is built from TRBV5-1 and TRBJ2-1, with a weak D call TRBD2 (6 bases). This CDR3 has 16 amino acids. Trimming removed 0 bases from V and 8 bases from J, with 18 bases in between. Germline V gene sequence: CDR1 SGHRS, CDR2 YFSETQ. The CDR3 protein is CASSLEEREAGDEQFF. Here the CDR3 DNA reads TGCGCCAGCAGCTTGGAGGAAAGGGAGGCAGGCGATGAGCAGTTCTTC.

V usage is TRBV4-2 and J usage is TRBJ1-5; D is unresolved. CDR3 length equals 14 residues. Germline V gene lookup returns CDR1 LGHNA and CDR2 YNFKEQ. V shed 1 base and J shed 4 bases, with 8 bases lying between them. As DNA, the CDR3 is TGTGCCAGCAGCCAAGTGGACCTTAATCAGCCCCAGCATTTT. The encoded protein is CASSQVDLNQPQHF.

In its sample, this clone was seen once. The chain couples TRBV18 to TRBJ1-3; a weak D match, TRBD1 (6 bases). The CDR3 sequence is 13 residues long. V lost 5 bases to trimming and J lost 9 bases, with 14 bases between them. Germline CDR1 and CDR2: KGHSH and LQKENI. The chain's CDR3 is CASSMDSGGTIYF. The DNA for the CDR3 is TGTGCCAGCTCAATGGACAGTGGGGGCACCATATATTTT.

The V and J genes are TRBV9 and TRBJ2-1; D possibly corresponds to TRBD1 (5 bases). Trimming shortened V by 0 bases and J by 2 bases, and 9 bases separated the two germline ends. The CDR3 has 15 amino acids. The germline V gene encodes CDR1 SGDLS and CDR2 YYNGEE. The CDR3 DNA is TGTGCCAGCAGCGTAGACAGGTGGGCCTACAATGAGCAGTTCTTC. It translates to CASSVDRWAYNEQFF.

This clone was counted once. CDR3 amino acids: CASTSWTSRYGYTF. For the CDR3, the DNA is TGTGCCAGCACCTCCTGGACTTCGAGGTATGGCTACACCTTC. The V gene is TRBV6-5, the J gene TRBJ1-2; D call uncertain. Germline values: CDR1 MNHEY, CDR2 SVGAGI. V lost 7 bases to trimming and J lost 5 bases, with 17 bases between them. The CDR3 covers 14 residues.

The chain carries TRBV30 and TRBJ1-5; a weak D match, TRBD1 (5 bases). The CDR3 is made up of 15 amino acids. The germline V gene has CDR1 GTSNPN and CDR2 SVGIG (reference sequence). V dropped 0 bases and J dropped 0 bases, with 9 bases sitting between them. The CDR3 loop is CAWSVGHYSNQPQHF. CDR3 DNA: TGTGCCTGGAGTGTAGGACACTATAGCAATCAGCCCCAGCATTTT.

Worth noting for this clone: The junction departs from germline at one end; a sequencing error may be responsible. The genes are TRBV4-3 and TRBJ1-4, with D possibly matching TRBD1 (6 bases). CDR1 and CDR2 (germline): LGHNA, YSLEER. CDR3 length: 17 residues. The CDR3 bases are TGCGCCCGCAGCCAAGACAGCGGGGGGGGGCCTAATGAAAAACTGTTTTTT. It encodes CARSQDSGGGPNEKLFF.